Below are 5 T cell receptor beta chains sequenced from a single sample in a study of graft-versus-host responses after intestinal transplantation. Sequencing used immunoSEQ multiplex PCR; TCRdb keeps in-frame clones, though not all of them. The sample lists tens of thousands of clones, about 92% occurring once. This sample comprised PBMCs, obtained 98 days after intestinal transplantation. The receptors were sampled from a human patient who received an intestinal transplant, so some T cells may come from the graft donor.

The J gene is TRBJ2-1, the V gene TRBV12-5; TRBD2 aligns across 7 bases. Germline V lookup: CDR1 LGHNT, CDR2 FRNRAP. The CDR3 covers 14 residues. The ends lost 6 bases at V and 9 bases at J; junction bases unmatched: 11. The DNA of the CDR3 is TGTGCTAGTGGCTTATCGGGGGGTAGCGTTGAGCAGTTCTTC. Residues: CASGLSGGSVEQFF. The full variable domain, completed using reference TRBV12-5 and TRBJ2-1, is DARVTQTPRHKVTEMGQEVTMRCQPILGHNTVFWYRQTMMQGLELLAYFRNRAPLDDSGMPKDRFSAEMPDATLATLKIQPSEPRDSAVYFCASGLSGGSVEQFFGPGTRLTVL.

The chain links TRBV4-1 to TRBJ2-1, with TRBD1 identical over 7 bases. The J segment lost 2 bases and the V segment lost 5 bases, leaving 9 bases of the junction unmatched. Germline assignment: CDR1 MGHRA and CDR2 YSYEKL. CDR3 length equals 16 residues. The CDR3 DNA follows: TGCGCCAGCAGCTTTCCCCCCCAGGGGGCCTACAATGAGCAGTTCTTC. Encoded protein: CASSFPPQGAYNEQFF.

This chain uses TRBV7-6 with TRBJ1-4; 7 bases line up with TRBD1. From germline, CDR1 is SGHVS and CDR2 FNYEAQ. V lost 3 bases, J lost 4 bases, and 2 bases stayed unmatched. This CDR3 contains 14 residues. CDR3 protein: CASSFGTDNEKLFF. Written as DNA, the CDR3 is TGTGCCAGCAGCTTTGGGACAGATAATGAAAAACTGTTTTTT.

The rearrangement links TRBV5-6 to TRBJ2-1; no clear D. The CDR3 contains 13 residues. Trimming stripped 4 bases from V and 6 bases from J, with 11 bases between. Germline values: CDR1 SGHDT, CDR2 YYEEEE. CDR3 sequence reads: CASSPNYLNEQFF. The CDR3 region has the DNA TGTGCCAGCAGCCCTAACTACCTCAATGAGCAGTTCTTC. Full variable domain (missing parts from reference TRBV5-6 and TRBJ2-1): DAGVTQSPTHLIKTRGQQVTLRCSPKSGHDTVSWYQQALGQGPQFIFQYYEEEERQRGNFPDRFSGHQFPNYSSELNVNALLLGDSALYLCASSPNYLNEQFFGPGTRLTVL.

This chain connects TRBV27 to TRBJ1-1, with D tentatively TRBD1 (5 bases). The germline V gene encodes CDR1 MNHEY and CDR2 SMNVEV (reference sequence). Trimming removed 5 bases at V and 0 bases at J, with 10 bases between. This CDR3 spans 14 amino acids. CDR3 loop: CASSPDSMNTEAFF. The CDR3 nucleotides are TGTGCCAGCAGTCCCGACAGTATGAACACTGAAGCTTTCTTT.